The 17 T cell receptor beta chains below were found in one sample sequenced in a study of T cells in localized non-small cell lung cancer. Data came from immunoSEQ multiplex PCR; TCRdb stores just in-frame clones and leaves some out. The sample contains 90,000 to 100,000 clones, just over 90% of which appear only once. Specimen: PBMCs, collected before any cancer treatment. These TCRs come from a woman aged 40-70 years with stage II squamous cell lung carcinoma.

CDR3 bases: TGTGCCAGCGGGACGGGACACCTAGGGTACGAGCAGTACTTC. This sequence encodes CASGTGHLGYEQYF. The chain joins TRBV6-1 to TRBJ2-7; D is perhaps TRBD1 (6 bases). V was clipped by 8 bases and J by 4 bases, with 18 bases between them. The germline gives CDR1 MNHNS, CDR2 SASEGT. The CDR3 runs 14 residues.

V gene TRBV6-1 combines with J gene TRBJ1-3, with D possibly TRBD1 on 6 matching bases. Trimming stripped 2 bases from V and 7 bases from J, with 12 bases between. The CDR3 contains 14 residues. Germline V gene data show CDR1 as MNHNS and CDR2 as SASEGT. The CDR3 loop reads CASSELTGRNTIYF. The CDR3 DNA reads as TGTGCCAGCAGTGAACTCACAGGGAGGAACACCATATATTTT.

The rearrangement uses TRBV7-9 and TRBJ2-2; the D is unclear. CDR1 SEHNR and CDR2 FQNEAQ come from the germline V gene (reference sequence). The CDR3 has 11 amino acids. Trimming stripped 0 bases from V and 7 bases from J, with 0 bases between. The CDR3 protein is CASSLAGELFF. Here the CDR3 DNA reads TGTGCCAGCAGCTTAGCCGGGGAGCTGTTTTTT.

This chain links TRBV6-1 with TRBJ1-4, with D unresolved. Per germline, CDR1 MNHNS and CDR2 SASEGT. The CDR3 totals 15 residues. The V gene lost 5 bases and the J gene lost 7 bases, with 17 bases spanning the gap. CDR3 in DNA: TGTGCCAGCAGTTTGACCGCGACTAGTGGTGAAAAACTGTTTTTT. Its protein product is CASSLTATSGEKLFF.

The gene calls are TRBV6-1 and TRBJ2-4, with D perhaps TRBD2 (5 bases). From germline, CDR1 is MNHNS and CDR2 SASEGT. V lost 0 bases to trimming and J lost 1 base, with 10 bases between them. This CDR3 contains 16 residues. As DNA, the CDR3 is TGTGCCAGCAGTGAAGCTTGGAGGCGGGCCAAAAACATTCAGTACTTC. Amino acids: CASSEAWRRAKNIQYF.

The J gene is TRBJ1-1, the V gene TRBV6-1; the D is unclear. The V gene lost 5 bases and the J gene lost 3 bases, with 7 bases spanning the gap. The CDR3 has 12 residues. The germline gives CDR1 MNHNS, CDR2 SASEGT. CDR3 nucleotides: TGTGCCAGCAGTACGACATACACTGAAGCTTTCTTT. Encoded protein: CASSTTYTEAFF.

The chain links TRBV7-9 to TRBJ2-7; the D gene is possibly TRBD1 (6 bases). This CDR3 contains 12 residues. CDR1 and CDR2 (germline): SEHNR, FQNEAQ (reference sequence). Deletions cut 4 bases from V and 11 bases from J, with 15 bases between. The CDR3 coding sequence is TGTGCCAGCAGCTGGGCAGCGGACAGAGAGTACTTC. This sequence encodes CASSWAADREYF.

CDR3 amino acids: CASRLLLNTEAFF. The CDR3 nucleotides read TGTGCCAGCAGACTCCTACTGAACACTGAAGCTTTCTTT. The gene calls are TRBV6-5 and TRBJ1-1; D ambiguous. Germline CDR1 MNHEY, CDR2 SVGAGI. V was cut by 6 bases and J by 0 bases, with 8 bases left in between. The CDR3 is 13 amino acids.

The V gene is TRBV5-1, the J gene TRBJ2-7, with D possibly being TRBD2 (6 bases). The CDR3 length is 15 residues. Trimming took off 4 bases at V and 6 bases at J, with 20 bases between the two ends. From germline, CDR1 is SGHRS and CDR2 YFSETQ. CDR3 protein: CASSISAEGGSEQYF. The CDR3 DNA follows: TGCGCCAGCAGCATATCGGCGGAGGGCGGGTCCGAGCAGTACTTC.

The rearrangement uses TRBV19 and TRBJ1-1; TRBD1 matches 7 bases. This CDR3 has 17 amino acids. With V trimmed by 3 bases and J by 4 bases, 14 bases remained unmatched. CDR1 is LNHDA, CDR2 SQIVND, per germline (reference sequence). This CDR3 is CASSIMRLTQGGTEAFF. For the CDR3, the DNA is TGTGCCAGTAGTATCATGCGCCTAACTCAGGGGGGCACTGAAGCTTTCTTT.

The count of this clone is one. The chain recombines TRBV28 with TRBJ2-1, with D perhaps being TRBD1 or TRBD2 (5 bases each). V dropped 7 bases and J dropped 8 bases, with 9 bases sitting between them. The CDR3 consists of 11 residues. In germline, CDR1 is MDHEN, CDR2 SYDVKM. CDR3 DNA sequence: TGTGCCAGCACCCTGGGGGATGAGCAGTTCTTC. Protein sequence: CASTLGDEQFF.

The chain links TRBV2 to TRBJ1-1; D not resolved. Trimming took off 4 bases at V and 1 base at J, with 7 bases between the two ends. This CDR3 has 13 residues. Germline V gene lookup returns CDR1 SNHLY and CDR2 FYNNEI. The CDR3 region has the DNA TGTGCCAGCAGTGTGTCTGGGAACACTGAAGCTTTCTTT. Its protein is CASSVSGNTEAFF.

The chain recombines TRBV7-8 with TRBJ2-5, with 8 nucleotides matching TRBD2. Germline lookup yields CDR1 SGHVS and CDR2 FQNEAQ. There are 15 residues in the CDR3. V trimming: 3 bases; J trimming: 4 bases; junction bases outside the gene matches: 7. CDR3 DNA sequence: TGTGCCAGCAGCTTTACTAGCGGCTGGGGAGAGACCCAGTACTTC. This encodes CASSFTSGWGETQYF.

V gene TRBV28 combines with J gene TRBJ1-1, with 9 bases identical to TRBD1. Germline V lookup: CDR1 MDHEN, CDR2 SYDVKM. The trim removed 6 bases at V and 4 bases at J, leaving 3 bases unmatched. This CDR3 region has 13 residues. CDR3 coding DNA: TGTGCCAGCAGAGAGACAGGGGGCACTGAAGCTTTCTTT. Protein sequence: CASRETGGTEAFF.

This clone appeared a few times. The genes are TRBV5-4 and TRBJ2-7; TRBD2 is a possible D gene (6 bases). The V end was cut by 5 bases, the J end by 10 bases, with 13 bases between. CDR1 is SGHNT, CDR2 YYREEE, per germline (reference sequence). The CDR3 covers 11 residues. The CDR3 reads CASRGGAVQYF. Written as DNA, the CDR3 is TGTGCCAGCAGGGGCGGGGCCGTACAGTACTTC.

The chain recombines TRBV11-2 with TRBJ1-1; the D is unclear. V was shortened by 1 base and J by 0 bases, with 12 bases between the two germline ends. Per germline, CDR1 SGHAT and CDR2 FQNNGV. The CDR3 length is 16 residues. The CDR3: CASSLGQRAMNTEAFF. The CDR3 region has the DNA TGTGCCAGCAGCTTAGGGCAGAGGGCCATGAACACTGAAGCTTTCTTT.

The chain combines TRBV28 with TRBJ1-2; no reliable D call. Germline lookup yields CDR1 MDHEN and CDR2 SYDVKM. This CDR3 contains 14 residues. V lost 6 bases to trimming and J lost 2 bases, with 13 bases between them. The CDR3 spells CASSRGRQNYGYTF. The DNA for the CDR3 is TGTGCCAGCAGCCGCGGGCGGCAAAACTATGGCTACACCTTC.